This T cell receptor (beta chain) is drawn from a study of monozygotic twins with inflammatory bowel disease. Study-level findings and limits: A reduction in TCRbeta diversity (inverse Simpson) was seen in IBD patients relative to healthy co-twins.

Germline lookup yields CDR1 DFQATT and CDR2 SNEGSKA (reference sequence). This CDR3 is 13 amino acids long. On this clonotype: The antigen remains unidentified.

With about 17 and 10 cycles respectively, two nested PCRs were carried out on TCRalpha and TCRbeta cDNA. Reprocessing the 5' RACE reads, TCRdb reports a single entry for every CDR3 protein and omits DNA. The table for this sample gives over 150,000 distinct CDR3 sequences. Sequencing input: blood. The TCR was taken from a human donor with ulcerative colitis or Crohn's disease, or a healthy co-twin of an affected twin (not recorded which). This chain joins TRBV20-1 and TRBJ2-1. CDR3 loop: CSARGVTYNEQFF.